This T cell receptor beta chain was sequenced for a study of regulatory T cells in long-lasting Graves disease. Germline CDR1 and CDR2: MNHEY and SVGAGI. The V segment lost 2 bases and the J segment 4 bases; nucleotides outside the gene matches: 6. There are 15 residues in the CDR3. Study-wide points: Samples came from peripheral blood alone, without thyroid tissue.

As for time point: newly diagnosed GD, antithyroid drugs for less than 3 months. PBMC-extracted RNA yielded the TCR library. This clonotype has a count of ten or more. Its antigen is unknown. To make TCR beta libraries, researchers used iRepertoire HTBI primers and Arm-PCR of CDR3 regions. One entry per CDR3 protein results from TCRdb running MiXCR on the multiplex PCR reads. The table records about 530,000 distinct CDR3 sequences, 15% to 20% of them present only once. These same records also appear under a second study, on T cells in Graves' hyperthyroidism and ophthalmopathy.

The V gene is TRBV6-5, the J gene TRBJ2-5, with 8 positions matching TRBD2. This receptor was obtained from a middle-aged woman with Graves disease. The starting material was peripheral blood mononuclear cells (PBMCs), obtained at new diagnosis, from a patient treated with antithyroid drugs. The CDR3 coding sequence is TGTGCCAGCAGTTACGACGTTGGACTAGCAGAGACCCAGTACTTC. It yields the protein CASSYDVGLAETQYF.